The rows below give T cell receptor beta chains drawn from one sample of a study of CD8 T cells in Susac syndrome. From the immunoSEQ multiplex PCR reads, TCRdb called clonotypes with MiXCR, one entry per CDR3 protein. The profile shows approximately 270,000 distinct CDR3 sequences, around 95% of them singletons. The sequenced sample consisted of CD4+ T cells from PBMCs. These receptors were obtained from a human donor with multiple sclerosis. CDR3s include the opening cysteine and the closing phenylalanine or tryptophan. The order of the fields is clone size, V gene, J gene, CDR3 protein. Expanded clones are given a class, and other clones once, few, many or no size at all.

>-|TRBV20-1|TRBJ1-1
CSASRGRYTEAFF
>-|TRBV30|TRBJ2-7
CAWMSSGGDYEQYF
>-|TRBV5-1|TRBJ2-2
CASRNKADTGELFF
>once|TRBV12-3/TRBV12-4|TRBJ1-1
CASSLAWNTEAFF
>-|TRBV12-3/TRBV12-4|TRBJ2-7
CASRLEGAKYEQYF
>-|TRBV6-1|TRBJ1-6
CASSGEAGANSPLHF
>-|TRBV5-1|TRBJ2-5
CASSTGTGGETQYF
>-|TRBV3-1|TRBJ2-7
CASSQALGGQWVQYF
>-|TRBV2|TRBJ2-5
CASSELGQKRETQYF
>-|TRBV7-3|TRBJ1-2
CASSPLLGTGDGYTF
>-|TRBV18|TRBJ1-4
CASSPRSKRDEKLFF
>-|TRBV30|TRBJ1-5
CAWSTGAGNQPQHF
>-|TRBV7-2|TRBJ2-3
CASSLGGRVETDTQYF
>-|TRBV25-1|TRBJ2-1
CASSEYGGLSYNEQFF
>-|TRBV24-1|TRBJ2-2
CATGQRDTGELFF
>once|TRBV30|TRBJ1-2
CAWSADTYGYTF